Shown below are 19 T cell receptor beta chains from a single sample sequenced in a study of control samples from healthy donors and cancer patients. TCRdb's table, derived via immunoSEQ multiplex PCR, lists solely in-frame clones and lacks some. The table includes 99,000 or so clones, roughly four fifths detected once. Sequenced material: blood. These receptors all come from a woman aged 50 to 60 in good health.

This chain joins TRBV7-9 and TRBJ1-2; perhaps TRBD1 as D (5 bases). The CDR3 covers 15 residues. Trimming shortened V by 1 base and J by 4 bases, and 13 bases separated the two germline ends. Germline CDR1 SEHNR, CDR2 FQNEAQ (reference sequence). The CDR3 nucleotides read TGTGCCAGCAGCTTAGGAAGGGGCGTGGGCTATGGCTACACCTTC. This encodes CASSLGRGVGYGYTF.

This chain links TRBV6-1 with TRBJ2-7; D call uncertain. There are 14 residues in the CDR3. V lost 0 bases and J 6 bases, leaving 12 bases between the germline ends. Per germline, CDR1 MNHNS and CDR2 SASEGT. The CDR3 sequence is CASSEANAGSEQYF. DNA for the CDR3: TGTGCCAGCAGTGAAGCGAACGCCGGCAGCGAGCAGTACTTC.

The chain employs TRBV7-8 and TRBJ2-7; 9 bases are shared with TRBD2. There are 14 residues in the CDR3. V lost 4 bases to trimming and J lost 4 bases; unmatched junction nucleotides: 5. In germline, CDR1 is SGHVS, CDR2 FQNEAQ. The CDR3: CASSSGLADYEQYF. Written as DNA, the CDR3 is TGTGCCAGCAGCTCGGGACTAGCAGATTACGAGCAGTACTTC.

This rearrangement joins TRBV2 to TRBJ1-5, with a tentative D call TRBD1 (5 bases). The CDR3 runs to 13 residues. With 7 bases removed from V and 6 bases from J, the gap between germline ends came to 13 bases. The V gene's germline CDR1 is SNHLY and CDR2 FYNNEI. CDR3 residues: CASTRQRGQPQHF. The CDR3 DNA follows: TGTGCCAGCACCCGACAAAGGGGTCAGCCCCAGCATTTT.

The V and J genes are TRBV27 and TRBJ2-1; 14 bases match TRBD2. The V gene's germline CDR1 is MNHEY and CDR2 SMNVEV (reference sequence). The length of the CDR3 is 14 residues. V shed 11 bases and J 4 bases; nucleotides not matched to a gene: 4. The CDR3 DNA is TGTGCCGCCCGGACTAGCGGGAGGTACAATGAGCAGTTCTTC. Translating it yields CAARTSGRYNEQFF.

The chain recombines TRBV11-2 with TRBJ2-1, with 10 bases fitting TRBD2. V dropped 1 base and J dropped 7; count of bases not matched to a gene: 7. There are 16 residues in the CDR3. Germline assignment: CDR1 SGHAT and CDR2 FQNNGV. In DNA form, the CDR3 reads TGTGCCAGCAGCTTAGTTGGGCTAGCGGGAGTAAATGAGCAGTTCTTC. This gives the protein CASSLVGLAGVNEQFF.

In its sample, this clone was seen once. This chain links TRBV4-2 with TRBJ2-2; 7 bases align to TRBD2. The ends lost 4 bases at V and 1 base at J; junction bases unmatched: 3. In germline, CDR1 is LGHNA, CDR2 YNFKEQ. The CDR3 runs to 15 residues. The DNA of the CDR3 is TGTGCCAGCAGCCGGGCGGGAGTGAACACCGGGGAGCTGTTTTTT. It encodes CASSRAGVNTGELFF.

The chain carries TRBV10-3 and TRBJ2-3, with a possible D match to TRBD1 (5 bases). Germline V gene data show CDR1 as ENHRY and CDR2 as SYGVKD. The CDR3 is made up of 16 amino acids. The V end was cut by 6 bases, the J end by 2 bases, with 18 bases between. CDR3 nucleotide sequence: TGTGCCATCAGGACGTCTAGTGGGGCAACCACAGATACGCAGTATTTT. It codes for CAIRTSSGATTDTQYF.

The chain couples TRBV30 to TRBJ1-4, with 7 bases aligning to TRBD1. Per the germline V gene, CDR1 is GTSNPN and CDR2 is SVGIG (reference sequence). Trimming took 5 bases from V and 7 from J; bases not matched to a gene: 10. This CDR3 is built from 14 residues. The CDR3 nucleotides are TGTGCCTGGGCTACCGGCAGGGGGGTTGAAAAACTGTTTTTT. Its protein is CAWATGRGVEKLFF.

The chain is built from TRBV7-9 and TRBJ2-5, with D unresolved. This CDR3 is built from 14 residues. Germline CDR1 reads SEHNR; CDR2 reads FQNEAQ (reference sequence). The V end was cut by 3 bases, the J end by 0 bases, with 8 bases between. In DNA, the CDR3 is TGTGCCAGCAGCTTTCCCGCTGACCAAGAGACCCAGTACTTC. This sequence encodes CASSFPADQETQYF.

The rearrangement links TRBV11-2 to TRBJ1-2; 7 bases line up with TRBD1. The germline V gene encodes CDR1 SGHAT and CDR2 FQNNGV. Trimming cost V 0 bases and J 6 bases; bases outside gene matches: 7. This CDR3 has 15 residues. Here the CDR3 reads CASSLDPDRADGYTF. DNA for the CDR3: TGTGCCAGCAGCTTAGATCCCGACAGGGCCGATGGCTACACCTTC.

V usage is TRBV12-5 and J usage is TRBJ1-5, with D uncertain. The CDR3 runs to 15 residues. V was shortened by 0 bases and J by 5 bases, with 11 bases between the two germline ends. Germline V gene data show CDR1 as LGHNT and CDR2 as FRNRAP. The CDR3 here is CASGLVGRADQPQHF. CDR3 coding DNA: TGTGCTAGTGGTTTGGTCGGCCGGGCCGATCAGCCCCAGCATTTT.

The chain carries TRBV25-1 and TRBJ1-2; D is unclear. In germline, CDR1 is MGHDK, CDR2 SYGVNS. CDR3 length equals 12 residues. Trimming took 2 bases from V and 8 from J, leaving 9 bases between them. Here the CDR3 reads CASSESARGYTF. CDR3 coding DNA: TGTGCCAGCAGTGAAAGCGCTCGGGGCTACACCTTC.

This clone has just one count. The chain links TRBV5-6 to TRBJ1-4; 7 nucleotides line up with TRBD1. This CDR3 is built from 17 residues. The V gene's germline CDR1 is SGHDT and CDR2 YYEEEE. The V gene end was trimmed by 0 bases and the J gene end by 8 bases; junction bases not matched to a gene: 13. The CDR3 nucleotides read TGTGCCAGCAGCTTGGTGGCCCAGGGGGGATCGAGGGAAAAACTGTTTTTT. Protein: CASSLVAQGGSREKLFF.

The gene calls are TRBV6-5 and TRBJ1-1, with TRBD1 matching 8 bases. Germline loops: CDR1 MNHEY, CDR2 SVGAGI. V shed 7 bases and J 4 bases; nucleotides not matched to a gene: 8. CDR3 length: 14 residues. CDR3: CASTLDRVVTEAFF. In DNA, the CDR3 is TGTGCCAGCACCCTGGACAGGGTAGTCACTGAAGCTTTCTTT.

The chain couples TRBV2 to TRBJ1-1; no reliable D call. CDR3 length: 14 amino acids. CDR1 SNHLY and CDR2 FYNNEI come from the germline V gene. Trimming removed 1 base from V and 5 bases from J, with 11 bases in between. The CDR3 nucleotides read TGTGCCAGCAGTGAAGTGGGTTTGGGGACTGAAGCTTTCTTT. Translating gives CASSEVGLGTEAFF.

CDR3 residues: CASSLDHTGPKGNEQFF. The CDR3 nucleotides read TGTGCCAGCAGCTTAGATCATACGGGACCCAAAGGCAATGAGCAGTTCTTC. This rearrangement joins TRBV11-2 to TRBJ2-1, with D perhaps TRBD1 or TRBD2 (5 bases each). The germline V gene has CDR1 SGHAT and CDR2 FQNNGV. V lost 0 bases, J lost 6 bases, and 18 bases lay in between. The CDR3 contains 17 residues.

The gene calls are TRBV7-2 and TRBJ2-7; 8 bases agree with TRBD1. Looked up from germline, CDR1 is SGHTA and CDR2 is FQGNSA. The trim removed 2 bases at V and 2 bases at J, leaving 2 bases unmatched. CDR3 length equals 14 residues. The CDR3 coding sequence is TGTGCCAGCAGCTTAACACAGGGGGCCTACGAGCAGTACTTC. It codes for CASSLTQGAYEQYF.

Here the CDR3 reads CASSLSFWTSGSYEQYF. CDR3 sequence (DNA): TGTGCCAGCAGCTTATCGTTCTGGACTAGCGGATCCTACGAGCAGTACTTC. The chain uses TRBV11-3 and TRBJ2-7; 10 bases are shared with TRBD2. V shed 2 bases, J shed 1 base, and the junction held 8 bases outside the gene matches. Germline-derived CDR1 and CDR2 are SGHNT and YENEEA. There are 17 residues in the CDR3.